What follows are 25 T cell receptor beta chains derived from one specimen sequenced in a study of cytomegalovirus exposure and HLA in healthy donors. PCR was performed using 60 Vbeta and 13 Jbeta primers. The assay was immunoSEQ multiplex PCR, and TCRdb's table has in-frame clones only and misses some. The sample has around 170,000 clones, roughly 80% seen once. Sequencing was done on a sample of PBMCs. The receptors come from a man aged 50-59 years in good health and CMV-seronegative.

In regard to this clone: It is likely a read error: a sequence one base away is far more abundant. The rearrangement links TRBV7-9 to TRBJ1-2, with D tentatively TRBD1 (6 bases). Germline loops: CDR1 SEHNR, CDR2 FQNEAQ (reference sequence). V was cut by 8 bases and J by 7 bases, with 23 bases left in between. The CDR3 is 15 amino acids. CDR3 sequence: CASRAYREGSPGYTF. The DNA for the CDR3 is TGTGCCAGCCGCGCTTACAGGGAGGGTTCTCCTGGCTACACCTTC.

The V gene is TRBV28, the J gene TRBJ1-1; TRBD1 might be the D (6 bases). CDR1 is MDHEN and CDR2 is SYDVKM in the germline V gene. This CDR3 spans 13 amino acids. V lost 4 bases, J lost 9 bases, and 15 bases lay in between. The CDR3 DNA reads TGTGCCAGCAGTTCAGCGGACAGCTTTAAAGCTTTCTTT. It is translated as CASSSADSFKAFF.

The chain uses TRBV6-6 and TRBJ1-5; TRBD1 might be the D (6 bases). The CDR3 loop spans 16 amino acids. V lost 10 bases and J lost 3, with 22 bases in between. The germline CDR1 and CDR2 sequences are MNHNY and SVGAGI (reference sequence). The CDR3 sequence is CATSLQGRYINQPQHF. The CDR3 region has the DNA TGTGCCACGTCCTTACAGGGACGATATATCAATCAGCCCCAGCATTTT.

J is TRBJ2-2 and V is TRBV7-9; 8 bases line up with TRBD1. The germline V gene encodes CDR1 SEHNR and CDR2 FQNEAQ (reference sequence). The CDR3 is 17 residues long. V shed 3 bases, J shed 6 bases, and the junction held 12 bases outside the gene matches. CDR3 nucleotides: TGTGCCAGCAGCTTTTCCTTGGGGGCGACAGGGGCCGGGGAGCTGTTTTTT. It is translated as CASSFSLGATGAGELFF. Based on the CDR3 plus reference TRBV7-9 and TRBJ2-2, the full variable domain is DTGVSQNPRHKITKRGQNVTFRCDPISEHNRLYWYRQTLGQGPEFLTYFQNEAQLEKSRLLSDRFSAERPKGSFSTLEIQRTEQGDSAMYLCASSFSLGATGAGELFFGEGSRLTVL.

This clone was recorded once. The chain uses TRBV7-2 and TRBJ2-7, with 7 bases that match TRBD2. This CDR3 contains 15 residues. CDR1 and CDR2 (germline): SGHTA, FQGNSA. V lost 2 bases to trimming and J lost 0 bases; unmatched junction nucleotides: 4. The CDR3: CASSLFPSGSYEQYF. The CDR3 DNA is TGTGCCAGCAGCTTATTTCCTAGCGGCTCCTACGAGCAGTACTTC.

V and J are TRBV7-9 and TRBJ2-3; D possibly corresponds to TRBD1 (6 bases). Trimming took off 2 bases at V and 5 bases at J, with 17 bases between the two ends. This CDR3 spans 16 amino acids. The germline V gene has CDR1 SEHNR and CDR2 FQNEAQ (reference sequence). For the CDR3, the DNA is TGTGCCAGCAGCTTACGCCCACAGGGTTTTAAAGATACGCAGTATTTT. This sequence encodes CASSLRPQGFKDTQYF.

This chain uses TRBV5-4 with TRBJ1-4; tentatively, D is TRBD1 (6 bases). The CDR3 has 14 residues. The germline V gene has CDR1 SGHNT and CDR2 YYREEE (reference sequence). V lost 3 bases and J 6 bases, leaving 12 bases between the germline ends. CDR3 protein: CASSSQGSDEKLFF. CDR3 bases: TGTGCCAGCAGCTCTCAGGGGAGCGATGAAAAACTGTTTTTT.

The chain couples TRBV7-9 to TRBJ2-7; D unclear. Germline lookup yields CDR1 SEHNR and CDR2 FQNEAQ (reference sequence). V gave up 3 bases and J gave up 2 bases, with 11 bases separating them. There are 14 residues in the CDR3. The CDR3 DNA reads TGTGCCAGCAGCTTCTCATACGGAGCCTACGAGCAGTACTTC. Translated: CASSFSYGAYEQYF.

The rearrangement joins TRBV7-2 to TRBJ2-5, with 8 bases fitting TRBD2. Germline V gene sequence: CDR1 SGHTA, CDR2 FQGNSA. The CDR3 covers 15 residues. J gave up 2 bases and V 5 bases, and 7 bases lay outside the gene matches. The CDR3 DNA reads as TGTGCCAGCAGCCTGAGCGGGGGACGACAAGAGACCCAGTACTTC. This gives the protein CASSLSGGRQETQYF. The complete variable domain, with remaining parts taken from reference TRBV7-2 and TRBJ2-5, reads GAGVSQSPSNKVTEKGKDVELRCDPISGHTALYWYRQSLGQGLEFLIYFQGNSAPDKSGLPSDRFSAERTGGSVSTLTIQRTQQEDSAVYLCASSLSGGRQETQYFGPGTRLLVL.

The chain recombines TRBV4-1 with TRBJ2-1; D is possibly TRBD2 (7 bases). CDR3 size: 14 residues. CDR1 and CDR2 (germline): MGHRA, YSYEKL. V shed 4 bases and J shed 4 bases, with 11 bases lying between them. CDR3 in amino acids: CASSLGGGYNEQFF. The CDR3 DNA follows: TGCGCCAGCAGCCTAGGGGGGGGATACAATGAGCAGTTCTTC.

This clone turned up a few times. This sequence joins TRBV29-1 and TRBJ2-2, with 7 bases fitting TRBD2. The CDR3 is 13 residues long. Germline CDR1 is SQVTM and CDR2 is ANQGSEA. Trimming cost V 4 bases and J 5 bases; bases outside gene matches: 4. Written as DNA, the CDR3 is TGCAGCGTTGTGTTGGGAGGGACCGGGGAGCTGTTTTTT. Translation: CSVVLGGTGELFF.

V usage is TRBV7-2 and J usage is TRBJ1-6, with 7 nucleotides matching TRBD1. The V gene's germline CDR1 is SGHTA and CDR2 FQGNSA. CDR3 length: 15 residues. The ends lost 3 bases at V and 7 bases at J; junction bases unmatched: 6. The CDR3 DNA follows: TGTGCCAGCAGCTTGAACAGGGGTAGGAATTCACCCCTCCACTTT. Protein sequence: CASSLNRGRNSPLHF.

The rearrangement uses TRBV2 and TRBJ1-1, with 7 positions matching TRBD1. Germline V CDR1 and CDR2: SNHLY, FYNNEI. Trimming cost V 8 bases and J 6 bases; bases outside gene matches: 6. The CDR3 totals 12 residues. CDR3: CASAGGIAEAFF. CDR3 bases: TGTGCCAGCGCAGGGGGTATCGCTGAAGCTTTCTTT.

The chain uses TRBV4-1 and TRBJ2-3, with 8 nucleotides matching TRBD2. The CDR3 loop spans 16 amino acids. Germline V gene sequence: CDR1 MGHRA, CDR2 YSYEKL. J was trimmed by 2 bases and V by 2 bases; bases with no gene match: 6. CDR3 DNA sequence: TGCGCCAGCAGCCAACAAGGACTAGCCCACACAGATACGCAGTATTTT. Translated: CASSQQGLAHTDTQYF.

The chain employs TRBV9 and TRBJ1-1; 10 bases agree with TRBD1. The ends lost 0 bases at V and 5 bases at J; junction bases unmatched: 7. CDR3 length: 16 amino acids. Germline CDR1 and CDR2: SGDLS and YYNGEE. The CDR3 coding sequence is TGTGCCAGCAGCGTAGGGGGGACAGGGGTATTAACTGAAGCTTTCTTT. Protein: CASSVGGTGVLTEAFF.

V usage is TRBV9 and J usage is TRBJ1-1; D remains ambiguous. The V and J ends lost 0 bases and 5 bases respectively, with 8 bases between them. The germline gives CDR1 SGDLS, CDR2 YYNGEE. The CDR3 consists of 13 residues. The CDR3 nucleotides are TGTGCCAGCAGCGTAGATGGGAGGACTGAAGCTTTCTTT. Its translation: CASSVDGRTEAFF. The full variable domain, in which reference TRBV9 and TRBJ1-1 provide the parts outside the CDR3, is DSGVTQTPKHLITATGQRVTLRCSPRSGDLSVYWYQQSLDQGLQFLIQYYNGEERAKGNILERFSAQQFPDLHSELNLSSLELGDSALYFCASSVDGRTEAFFGQGTRLTVV.

This clone was counted once. The chain employs TRBV7-3 and TRBJ2-2, with 13 bases that match TRBD2. The CDR3 runs 17 residues. With V trimmed by 4 bases and J by 6 bases, 8 bases remained unmatched. Germline CDR1 reads SGHTA; CDR2 reads FQGTGA. CDR3 protein: CASSSTSGGPGAGELFF. Written as DNA, the CDR3 is TGTGCCAGCAGCTCGACTAGCGGGGGGCCGGGGGCCGGGGAGCTGTTTTTT.

The chain joins TRBV9 to TRBJ2-1, with 9 nucleotides matching TRBD2. The ends lost 4 bases at V and 3 bases at J; junction bases unmatched: 11. The CDR3 covers 17 residues. Germline CDR1 and CDR2: SGDLS and YYNGEE. In nucleotides, the CDR3 is TGTGCCAGCAGCCCGTTGGAGAATAGCGGGGGCTACAATGAGCAGTTCTTC. Its protein is CASSPLENSGGYNEQFF.

This clone was seen a few times. A junction boundary mismatches the germline segment, possibly from a read error. The J gene is TRBJ2-7, the V gene TRBV7-9, with TRBD1 identical over 10 bases. The CDR3 contains 14 residues. Germline V CDR1 and CDR2: SEHNR, FQNEAQ (reference sequence). CDR3 sequence reads: CSSSLGTGAYEQYF. The CDR3 coding sequence is TGTTCCAGCAGCTTGGGGACAGGGGCCTACGAGCAGTACTTC. Together with reference TRBV7-9 and TRBJ2-7, the CDR3 gives the full variable domain: DTGVSQNPRHKITKRGQNVTFRCDPISEHNRLYWYRQTLGQGPEFLTYFQNEAQLEKSRLLSDRFSAERPKGSFSTLEIQRTEQGDSAMYLCSSSLGTGAYEQYFGPGTRLTVT.

The V gene is TRBV9, the J gene TRBJ2-3, with 7 bases matching TRBD1. The CDR3 extends over 15 amino acids. The germline V gene encodes CDR1 SGDLS and CDR2 YYNGEE. V shed 7 bases, J shed 0 bases, and the junction held 8 bases outside the gene matches. CDR3 in DNA: TGTGCCAGCGGCAGGGGGTCCACTAGCACAGATACGCAGTATTTT. It encodes CASGRGSTSTDTQYF. Filled out from reference TRBV9 and TRBJ2-3, the complete variable domain reads DSGVTQTPKHLITATGQRVTLRCSPRSGDLSVYWYQQSLDQGLQFLIQYYNGEERAKGNILERFSAQQFPDLHSELNLSSLELGDSALYFCASGRGSTSTDTQYFGPGTRLTVL.

The chain employs TRBV7-8 and TRBJ2-5; D is perhaps TRBD1 (6 bases). From germline, CDR1 is SGHVS and CDR2 FQNEAQ. The CDR3 consists of 12 residues. Here the CDR3 reads CTTGRLLGTQYF. In DNA form, the CDR3 reads TGTACCACAGGGCGCTTGCTAGGGACCCAGTACTTC.

The V call is TRBV10-3, the J call TRBJ2-1; D remains ambiguous. The CDR3 loop spans 11 amino acids. Germline CDR1 and CDR2: ENHRY and SYGVKD. Trimming pared 4 bases from V and 10 bases from J, leaving 8 bases between. The CDR3 DNA follows: TGTGCCATCAGTGCGGGTACAGAGCAGTTCTTC. Its protein is CAISAGTEQFF.

The V call is TRBV7-3, the J call TRBJ2-6; tentatively, D is TRBD1 (5 bases). Germline CDR1 reads SGHTA; CDR2 reads FQGTGA. V lost 5 bases, J lost 0 bases, and 11 bases lay in between. The CDR3 has 16 amino acids. Here the CDR3 DNA reads TGTGCCAGCAGCCTACCAGGGTCCTCTGGGGCCAACGTCCTGACTTTC. Its protein product is CASSLPGSSGANVLTF. Filled out from reference TRBV7-3 and TRBJ2-6, the complete variable domain reads GAGVSQTPSNKVTEKGKYVELRCDPISGHTALYWYRQSLGQGPEFLIYFQGTGAADDSGLPNDRFFAVRPEGSVSTLKIQRTERGDSAVYLCASSLPGSSGANVLTFGAGSRLTVL.

V is TRBV7-8 and J is TRBJ2-7; tentative D call: TRBD2 (7 bases). There are 20 residues in the CDR3. The V gene lost 0 bases and the J gene lost 4 bases, with 28 bases spanning the gap. Germline CDR1 SGHVS, CDR2 FQNEAQ. This CDR3 is CASSLARGGGGGQRKYEQYF. The CDR3 nucleotides read TGTGCCAGCAGCTTAGCCCGTGGAGGCGGCGGGGGACAAAGAAAATACGAGCAGTACTTC.

The chain combines TRBV7-6 with TRBJ2-1; 7 bases line up with TRBD1. The germline CDR1 and CDR2 sequences are SGHVS and FNYEAQ. V lost 5 bases and J lost 0; bases outside the gene matches: 7. The CDR3 spans 16 residues. The CDR3 loop reads CASSPGTVGSYNEQFF. CDR3 DNA: TGTGCCAGCAGCCCCGGGACAGTCGGCTCCTACAATGAGCAGTTCTTC.